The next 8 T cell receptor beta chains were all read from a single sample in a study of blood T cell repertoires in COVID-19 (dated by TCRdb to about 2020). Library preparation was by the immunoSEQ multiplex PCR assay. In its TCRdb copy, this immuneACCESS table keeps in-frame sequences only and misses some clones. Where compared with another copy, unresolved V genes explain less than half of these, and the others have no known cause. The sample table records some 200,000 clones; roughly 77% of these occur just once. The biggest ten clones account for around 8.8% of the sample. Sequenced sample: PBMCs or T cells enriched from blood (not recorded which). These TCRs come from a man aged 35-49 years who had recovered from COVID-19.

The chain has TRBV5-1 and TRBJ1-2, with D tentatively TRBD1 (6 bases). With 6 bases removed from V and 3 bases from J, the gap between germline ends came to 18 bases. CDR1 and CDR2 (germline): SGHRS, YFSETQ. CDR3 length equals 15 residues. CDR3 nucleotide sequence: TGCGCCAGCACCCCTTATGGGGGCGCGGACTATGGCTACACCTTC. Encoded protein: CASTPYGGADYGYTF. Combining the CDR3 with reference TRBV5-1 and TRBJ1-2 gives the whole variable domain KAGVTQTPRYLIKTRGQQVTLSCSPISGHRSVSWYQQTPGQGLQFLFEYFSETQRNKGNFPGRFSGRQFSNSRSEMNVSTLELGDSALYLCASTPYGGADYGYTFGSGTRLTVV.

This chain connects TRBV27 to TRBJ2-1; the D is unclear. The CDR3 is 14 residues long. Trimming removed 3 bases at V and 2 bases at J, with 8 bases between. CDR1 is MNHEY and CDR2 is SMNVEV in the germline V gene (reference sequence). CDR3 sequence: CASSFVRTYNEQFF. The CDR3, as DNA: TGTGCCAGCAGTTTTGTTCGTACCTACAATGAGCAGTTCTTC.

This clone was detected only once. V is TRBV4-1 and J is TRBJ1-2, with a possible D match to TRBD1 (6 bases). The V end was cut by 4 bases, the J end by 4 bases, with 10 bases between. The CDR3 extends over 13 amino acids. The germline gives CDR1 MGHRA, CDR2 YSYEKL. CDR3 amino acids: CASSPRQAYGYTF. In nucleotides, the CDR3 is TGCGCCAGCAGCCCCCGACAGGCCTATGGCTACACCTTC.

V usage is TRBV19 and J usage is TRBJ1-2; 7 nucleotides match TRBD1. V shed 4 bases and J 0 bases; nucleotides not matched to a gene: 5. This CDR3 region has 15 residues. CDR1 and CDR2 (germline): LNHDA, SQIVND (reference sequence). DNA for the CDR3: TGTGCCAGTAGTAGGGACAGACCTGCTAACTATGGCTACACCTTC. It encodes CASSRDRPANYGYTF.

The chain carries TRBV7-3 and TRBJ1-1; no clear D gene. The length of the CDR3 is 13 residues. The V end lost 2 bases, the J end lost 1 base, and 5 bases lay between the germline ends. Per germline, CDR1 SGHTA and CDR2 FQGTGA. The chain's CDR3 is CASSLFGNTEAFF. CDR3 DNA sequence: TGTGCCAGCAGCTTATTCGGGAACACTGAAGCTTTCTTT. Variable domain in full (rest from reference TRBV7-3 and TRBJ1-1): GAGVSQTPSNKVTEKGKYVELRCDPISGHTALYWYRQSLGQGPEFLIYFQGTGAADDSGLPNDRFFAVRPEGSVSTLKIQRTERGDSAVYLCASSLFGNTEAFFGQGTRLTVV.

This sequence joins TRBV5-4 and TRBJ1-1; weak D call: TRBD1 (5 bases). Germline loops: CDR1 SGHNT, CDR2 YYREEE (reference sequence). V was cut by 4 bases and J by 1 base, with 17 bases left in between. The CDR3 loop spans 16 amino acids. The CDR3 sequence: CASSRDTGVPNTEAFF. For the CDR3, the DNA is TGTGCCAGCAGCCGCGACACGGGGGTCCCGAACACTGAAGCTTTCTTT.

The CDR3 nucleotides read TGTGCCACCAGTGACTCTAGCGCCCGCTCCTACAATGAGCAGTTCTTC. Its protein is CATSDSSARSYNEQFF. The rearrangement links TRBV24-1 to TRBJ2-1, with D perhaps matching TRBD2 (6 bases). CDR1 and CDR2 from the germline V gene are KGHDR and SFDVKD. Trimming cost V 4 bases and J 0 bases, with 12 bases left between them. The CDR3 covers 16 residues.

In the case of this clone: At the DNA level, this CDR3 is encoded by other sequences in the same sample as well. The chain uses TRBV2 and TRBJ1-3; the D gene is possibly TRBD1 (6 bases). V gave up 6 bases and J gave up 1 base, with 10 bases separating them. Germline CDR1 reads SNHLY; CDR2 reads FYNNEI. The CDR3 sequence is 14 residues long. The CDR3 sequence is CASSVGGSGNTIYF. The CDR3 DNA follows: TGTGCCAGCAGCGTAGGGGGTTCTGGAAACACCATATATTTT. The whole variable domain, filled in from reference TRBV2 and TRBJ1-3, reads EPEVTQTPSHQVTQMGQEVILRCVPISNHLYFYWYRQILGQKVEFLVSFYNNEISEKSEIFDDQFSVERPDGSNFTLKIRSTKLEDSAMYFCASSVGGSGNTIYFGEGSWLTVV.